One sample yielded the 3 T cell receptor beta chains listed below, sequenced in a study of Tregs in tolerant kidney transplant recipients. Repertoires were generated with immunoSEQ multiplex PCR, while TCRdb's copy carries only in-frame clones and drops some. There are 25,000 to 35,000 clones in the sample, with roughly 7.1% held by the top ten. Here the sequenced sample was CD8+ T cells from blood, taken before the transplant. The receptor set was obtained from a human donor who received a combined kidney and bone marrow transplant.

For this clone: Read data end 3 residues before the CDR3 end; the end is taken from the germline J gene. J is TRBJ2-7 and V is TRBV19, with a weak D call TRBD2 (5 bases). Germline loops: CDR1 LNHDA, CDR2 SQIVND (reference sequence). V lost 3 bases, J lost 2 bases, and 11 bases lay in between. The CDR3 covers 14 residues. CDR3 DNA (partial): TGTGCCAGTAGTATGGGCGGGTGGGCCTACGAG. Protein product: CASSMGGWAYE. The full CDR3 protein reads CASSMGGWAYEQYF.

With respect to this clone: The CDR3 end falls 3 residues outside the read, so it is completed with the germline J gene. The genes are TRBV5-4 and TRBJ1-1, with TRBD1 matching 7 bases. V dropped 2 bases and J dropped 1; count of bases not matched to a gene: 2. The CDR3 loop spans 14 amino acids. Germline V lookup: CDR1 SGHNT, CDR2 YYREEE (reference sequence). The DNA read from the CDR3 is TGTGCCAGCAGCTTAACAGGGGCGAACACTGAA. This translates into CASSLTGANTE. The whole CDR3 sequence reads CASSLTGANTEAFF. The variable domain in full, completed from reference TRBV5-4 and TRBJ1-1, reads ETGVTQSPTHLIKTRGQQVTLRCSSQSGHNTVSWYQQALGQGPQFIFQYYREEENGRGNFPPRFSGLQFPNYSSELNVNALELDDSALYLCASSLTGANTEAFFGQGTRLTVV.

Comments on this clone: The read falls 3 residues short of the CDR3 end, and the missing part is taken from the germline J gene. The gene calls are TRBV5-1 and TRBJ1-1, with D perhaps matching TRBD1 (5 bases). Germline V gene sequence: CDR1 SGHRS, CDR2 YFSETQ. The CDR3 is made up of 14 amino acids. CDR3 bases read: TGCGCCAGCAGCTTGGGAACAGGAGACCTCGAA. Its translation is CASSLGTGDLE. The whole CDR3 is CASSLGTGDLEAFF.